This T cell receptor beta chain was identified in a study of response to subunit inactivated influenza vaccine. The study, taken as a whole, reports: T cells newly recruited by each seasonal influenza vaccination are few, the authors suggested.

This clonotype was detected a few times. The antigen remains undetermined. TCRdb itself ran the RT-PCR reads through MiXCR, one entry per CDR3 protein. The sample has roughly 460,000 distinct CDR3 sequences; approximately 11% are singletons. Germline values: CDR1 DFQATT, CDR2 SNEGSKA (reference sequence). Between the trimmed V and J ends, which lost 1 base and 3 bases, there was a span of 4 bases. The CDR3 length is 12 residues. The sample consisted of PBMCs from blood, taken 35 to 45 days after vaccination. The chain couples TRBV20-1 to TRBJ1-5; D is uncertain. This clonotype originated in a man between 50 and 59 years old who received an inactivated influenza vaccine. CDR3: CSARGINQPQHF. The CDR3 region has the DNA TGCAGTGCTAGAGGTATCAATCAGCCCCAGCATTTT.